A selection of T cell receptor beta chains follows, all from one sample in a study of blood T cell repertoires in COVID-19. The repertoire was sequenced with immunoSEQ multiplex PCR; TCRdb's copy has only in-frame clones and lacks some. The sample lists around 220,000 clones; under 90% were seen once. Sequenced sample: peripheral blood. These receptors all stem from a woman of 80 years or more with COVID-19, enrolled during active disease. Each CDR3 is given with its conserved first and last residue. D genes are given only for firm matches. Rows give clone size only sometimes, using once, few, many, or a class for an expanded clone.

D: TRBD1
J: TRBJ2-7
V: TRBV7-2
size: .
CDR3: CASSLNPGGFYEQYF
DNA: TGTGCCAGCAGCTTGAATCCAGGGGGCTTTTACGAGCAGTACTTC

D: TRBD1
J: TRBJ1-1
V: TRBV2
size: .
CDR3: CASSGDRGTEAFF
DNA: TGTGCCAGCAGTGGTGACAGGGGCACTGAAGCTTTCTTT

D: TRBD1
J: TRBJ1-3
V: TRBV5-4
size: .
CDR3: CASSLQGGYTIYF
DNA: TGTGCCAGCAGCTTGCAGGGGGGCTACACCATATATTTT

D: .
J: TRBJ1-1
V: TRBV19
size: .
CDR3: CASSPWGGADTEAFF
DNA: TGTGCCAGTAGCCCCTGGGGGGGGGCGGACACTGAAGCTTTCTTT

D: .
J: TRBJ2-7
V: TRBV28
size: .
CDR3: CASITAGRASYEQYF
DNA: TGTGCCAGCATCACGGCGGGACGGGCCTCCTACGAGCAGTACTTC

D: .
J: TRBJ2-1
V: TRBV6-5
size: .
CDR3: CASSYSANRKQFF
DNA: TGTGCCAGCAGTTACAGCGCAAATCGAAAGCAGTTCTTC

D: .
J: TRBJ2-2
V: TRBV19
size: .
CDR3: CASIGRANTGELFF
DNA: TGTGCCAGTATTGGGAGAGCGAACACCGGGGAGCTGTTTTTT

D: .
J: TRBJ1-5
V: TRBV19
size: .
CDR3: CASSRTLWQPQHF
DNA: TGTGCCAGTAGTAGGACATTATGGCAGCCCCAGCATTTT

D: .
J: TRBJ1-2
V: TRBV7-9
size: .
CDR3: CASSSHHGGYTF
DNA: TGTGCCAGCAGCTCCCACCACGGGGGCTACACCTTC

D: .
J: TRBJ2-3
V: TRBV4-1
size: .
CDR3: CASSRFLGVAGSTDTQYF
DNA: TGCGCCAGCAGCCGATTCCTAGGGGTGGCGGGGAGCACAGATACGCAGTATTTT

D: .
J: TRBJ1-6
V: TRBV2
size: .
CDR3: CASGERGSSYNSPLHF
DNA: TGTGCCAGTGGAGAACGCGGGAGCTCCTATAATTCACCCCTCCACTTT

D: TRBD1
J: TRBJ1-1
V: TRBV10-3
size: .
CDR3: CAISETGVDTEAFF
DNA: TGTGCCATCAGCGAGACAGGGGTGGACACTGAAGCTTTCTTT

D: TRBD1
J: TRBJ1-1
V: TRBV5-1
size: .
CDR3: CASRTVAGTENTEAFF
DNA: TGCGCCAGCAGGACCGTCGCCGGGACAGAGAACACTGAAGCTTTCTTT

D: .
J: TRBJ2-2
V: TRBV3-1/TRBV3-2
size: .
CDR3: CASSESGGELFF
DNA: TGTGCCAGCAGCGAATCGGGGGGGGAGCTGTTTTTT

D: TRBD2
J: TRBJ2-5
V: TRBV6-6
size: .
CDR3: CASSYSLAGDWETQYF
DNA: TGTGCCAGCAGTTACTCGCTAGCGGGGGATTGGGAGACCCAGTACTTC

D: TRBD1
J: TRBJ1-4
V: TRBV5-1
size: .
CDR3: CASSLRDRGGGEKLFF
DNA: TGCGCCAGCAGCTTGAGGGACAGGGGAGGTGGTGAAAAACTGTTTTTT

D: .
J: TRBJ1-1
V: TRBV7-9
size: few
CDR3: CASSSPRGNMNTEAFF
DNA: TGTGCCAGCAGCTCCCCCCGAGGGAACATGAACACTGAAGCTTTCTTT

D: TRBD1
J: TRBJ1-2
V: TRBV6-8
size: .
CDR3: CASGTTGGEGYTF
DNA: TGTGCCAGCGGCACGACAGGGGGCGAGGGCTACACCTTC

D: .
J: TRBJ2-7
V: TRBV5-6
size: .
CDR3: CASSPSVSYEQYF
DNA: TGTGCCAGCAGCCCAAGCGTCTCCTACGAGCAGTACTTC

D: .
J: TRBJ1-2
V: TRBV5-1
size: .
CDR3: CASSPTAGGNGYTF
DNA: TGCGCCAGCAGCCCGACGGCGGGAGGGAATGGCTACACCTTC

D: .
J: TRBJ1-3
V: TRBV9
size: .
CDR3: CASSELQGSGNTIYF
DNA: TGTGCCAGCAGCGAGCTACAGGGATCCGGAAACACCATATATTTT

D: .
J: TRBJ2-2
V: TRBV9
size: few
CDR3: CASAPLGGGNTGELFF
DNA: TGTGCCAGCGCCCCACTGGGAGGTGGGAACACCGGGGAGCTGTTTTTT

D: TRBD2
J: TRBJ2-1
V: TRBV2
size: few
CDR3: CASSEGLAGGKQFF
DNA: TGTGCCAGCAGTGAAGGGCTAGCGGGGGGTAAGCAGTTCTTC

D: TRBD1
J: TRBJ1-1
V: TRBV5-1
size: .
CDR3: CASSTGTGEAFF
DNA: TGCGCCAGCAGCACGGGGACAGGCGAAGCTTTCTTT

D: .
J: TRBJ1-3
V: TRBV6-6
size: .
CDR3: CASSLGTSGNTIYF
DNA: TGTGCCAGCAGTCTCGGTACCTCTGGAAACACCATATATTTT

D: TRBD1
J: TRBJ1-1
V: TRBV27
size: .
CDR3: CASRGGQRGTEAFF
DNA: TGTGCCAGCAGAGGGGGACAGCGTGGGACTGAAGCTTTCTTT